The 10 T cell receptor beta chains below all came from one sample that was sequenced in a study of CD8 T cells in ankylosing spondylitis (TCRdb year 2017). Libraries were made using 5' RACE. For sequencing, an Illumina HiSeq 2500 was employed. The public reads were quality trimmed at Q25 with fastp and then assembled into clones with MiXCR by TCRdb, keeping productive beta chains. Rows with a matching CDR3 protein are joined into one entry that keeps the most common DNA and genes. The sample profile shows tens of thousands of distinct CDR3 sequences; about 27% of them were found once. The ten largest clones capture less than 60% of the sample. The sequencing sample was made of blood, either unsorted or a sorted T cell fraction (not recorded which). The receptors shown here come from a male donor with ankylosing spondylitis or in good health (not recorded which).

This rearrangement joins TRBV18 to TRBJ2-2; no reliable D call. The germline CDR1 and CDR2 sequences are KGHSH and LQKENI. The germline V and J ends were trimmed by 2 bases and 6 bases, with 7 bases remaining between them. The CDR3 sequence is 13 residues long. DNA for the CDR3: TGTGCCAGCTCACCATCTTACGCCGGGGAGCTGTTTTTT. This gives the protein CASSPSYAGELFF.

V usage is TRBV5-1 and J usage is TRBJ2-3, with D perhaps given as TRBD1 or TRBD2 (5 bases each). The CDR3 is 15 amino acids. Germline CDR1 reads SGHRS; CDR2 reads YFSETQ. V was pared by 3 bases and J by 3 bases, with 14 bases between. This chain's CDR3 is CASSSRGLLTDTQYF. CDR3 in DNA: TGCGCCAGCAGCTCGAGGGGTCTATTGACAGATACGCAGTATTTT.

This clonotype was counted only a few times. The J gene is TRBJ2-3, the V gene TRBV5-1; 8 nucleotides align to TRBD2. Per the germline V gene, CDR1 is SGHRS and CDR2 is YFSETQ. The CDR3 loop spans 15 amino acids. The V segment lost 0 bases and the J segment 5 bases; nucleotides outside the gene matches: 5. CDR3 amino acids: CASSLGAGVRDTQYF. The CDR3 DNA reads as TGCGCCAGCAGCTTGGGAGCGGGAGTCAGAGATACGCAGTATTTT.

This clonotype was seen a handful of times. The gene calls are TRBV12-3 or TRBV12-4 and TRBJ2-2; D unclear. CDR3 length equals 12 residues. The V end lost 7 bases, the J end lost 7 bases, and 10 bases lay between the germline ends. CDR3 DNA sequence: TGTGCCAGCAACCTCTATTACGGGGAGCTGTTTTTT. Amino acid sequence: CASNLYYGELFF.

The chain recombines TRBV5-6 with TRBJ1-2; 7 bases are a match to TRBD1. The germline V gene has CDR1 SGHDT and CDR2 YYEEEE. With V trimmed by 4 bases and J by 4 bases, 10 bases remained unmatched. The CDR3 runs to 15 residues. The CDR3 sequence: CASSGGQVLSYGYTF. The CDR3, as DNA: TGTGCCAGCAGCGGCGGACAGGTTCTATCCTATGGCTACACCTTC.

The chain employs TRBV29-1 and TRBJ2-7; TRBD2 aligns across 8 bases. From germline, CDR1 is SQVTM and CDR2 ANQGSEA. The CDR3 totals 13 residues. The J segment lost 3 bases and the V segment lost 7 bases, leaving 8 bases of the junction unmatched. CDR3 sequence reads: CSAGGLAGYEQYF. In nucleotides, the CDR3 is TGCAGCGCCGGCGGACTAGCAGGCTACGAGCAGTACTTC.

The chain employs TRBV7-3 and TRBJ1-1, with D unclear. Trimming removed 2 bases at V and 7 bases at J, with 11 bases between. Germline CDR1 is SGHTA and CDR2 is FQGTGA. This CDR3 has 13 amino acids. In DNA form, the CDR3 reads TGTGCCAGCAGCTTATCGCTTGATGGTGAAGCTTTCTTT. This encodes CASSLSLDGEAFF.

The table lists this clonotype with a few counts. The V and J genes are TRBV5-1 and TRBJ2-3, with D unclear. The CDR3 has 14 residues. The germline CDR1 and CDR2 sequences are SGHRS and YFSETQ. V was cut by 0 bases and J by 0 bases, with 5 bases left in between. CDR3 sequence: CASSLDGSTDTQYF. CDR3 sequence (DNA): TGCGCCAGCAGCTTGGACGGCAGCACAGATACGCAGTATTTT.

The chain employs TRBV7-9 and TRBJ1-2; D remains ambiguous. This CDR3 spans 13 amino acids. V was clipped by 2 bases and J by 7 bases, with 11 bases between them. CDR1 and CDR2 from the germline V gene are SEHNR and FQNEAQ (reference sequence). Written as DNA, the CDR3 is TGTGCCAGCAGCTTAAGAGGCCCCACTGGCTACACCTTC. As protein: CASSLRGPTGYTF.

This clonotype was seen only a few times. The gene calls are TRBV7-8 and TRBJ1-1, with a possible D match to TRBD1 (5 bases). CDR1 and CDR2 from the germline V gene are SGHVS and FQNEAQ. The V end lost 5 bases, the J end lost 8 bases, and 18 bases lay between the germline ends. The CDR3 has 14 amino acids. For the CDR3, the DNA is TGTGCCAGCAGCCCCGGGACTGCTTCCGTCGAAGCTTTCTTT. It yields the protein CASSPGTASVEAFF.